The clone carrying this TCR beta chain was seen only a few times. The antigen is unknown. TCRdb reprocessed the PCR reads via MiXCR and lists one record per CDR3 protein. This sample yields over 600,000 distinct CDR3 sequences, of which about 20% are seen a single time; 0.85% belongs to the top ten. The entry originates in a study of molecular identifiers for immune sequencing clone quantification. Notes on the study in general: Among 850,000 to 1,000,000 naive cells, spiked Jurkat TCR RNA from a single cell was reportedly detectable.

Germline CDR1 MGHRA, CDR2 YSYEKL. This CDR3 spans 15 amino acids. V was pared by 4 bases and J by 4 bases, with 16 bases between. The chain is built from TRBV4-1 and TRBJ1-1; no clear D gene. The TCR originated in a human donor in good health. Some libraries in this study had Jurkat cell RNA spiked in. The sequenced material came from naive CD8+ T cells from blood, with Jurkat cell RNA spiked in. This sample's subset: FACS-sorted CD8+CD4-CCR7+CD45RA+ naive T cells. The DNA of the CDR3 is TGCGCCAGCAGCCCCCGAGGGTTCTATGGCACTGAAGCTTTCTTT. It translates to CASSPRGFYGTEAFF.